This T cell receptor (beta chain) was found in a study of blood T cell repertoires in COVID-19. The CDR3 is 17 residues long. Germline assignment: CDR1 SGHVS and CDR2 FNYEAQ. Germline trimming cut 5 bases from V and 2 bases from J; bases unmatched to any gene: 9. This table comes from immunoSEQ multiplex PCR, and its TCRdb copy is limited to in-frame clones, with some not included. The sample contains 40,000 to 50,000 clones, 86% of which appear only once. The V call is TRBV7-6, the J call TRBJ2-3; 11 nucleotides match TRBD2. The sequence derives from a woman in her forties or fifties who had recovered from COVID-19. Sequencing was done on a sample of PBMCs or T cells enriched from blood (not recorded which). This CDR3 reads CASSPSTSGATTDTQYF. CDR3 bases: TGTGCCAGCAGCCCCTCGACTAGCGGGGCGACCACAGATACGCAGTATTTT.